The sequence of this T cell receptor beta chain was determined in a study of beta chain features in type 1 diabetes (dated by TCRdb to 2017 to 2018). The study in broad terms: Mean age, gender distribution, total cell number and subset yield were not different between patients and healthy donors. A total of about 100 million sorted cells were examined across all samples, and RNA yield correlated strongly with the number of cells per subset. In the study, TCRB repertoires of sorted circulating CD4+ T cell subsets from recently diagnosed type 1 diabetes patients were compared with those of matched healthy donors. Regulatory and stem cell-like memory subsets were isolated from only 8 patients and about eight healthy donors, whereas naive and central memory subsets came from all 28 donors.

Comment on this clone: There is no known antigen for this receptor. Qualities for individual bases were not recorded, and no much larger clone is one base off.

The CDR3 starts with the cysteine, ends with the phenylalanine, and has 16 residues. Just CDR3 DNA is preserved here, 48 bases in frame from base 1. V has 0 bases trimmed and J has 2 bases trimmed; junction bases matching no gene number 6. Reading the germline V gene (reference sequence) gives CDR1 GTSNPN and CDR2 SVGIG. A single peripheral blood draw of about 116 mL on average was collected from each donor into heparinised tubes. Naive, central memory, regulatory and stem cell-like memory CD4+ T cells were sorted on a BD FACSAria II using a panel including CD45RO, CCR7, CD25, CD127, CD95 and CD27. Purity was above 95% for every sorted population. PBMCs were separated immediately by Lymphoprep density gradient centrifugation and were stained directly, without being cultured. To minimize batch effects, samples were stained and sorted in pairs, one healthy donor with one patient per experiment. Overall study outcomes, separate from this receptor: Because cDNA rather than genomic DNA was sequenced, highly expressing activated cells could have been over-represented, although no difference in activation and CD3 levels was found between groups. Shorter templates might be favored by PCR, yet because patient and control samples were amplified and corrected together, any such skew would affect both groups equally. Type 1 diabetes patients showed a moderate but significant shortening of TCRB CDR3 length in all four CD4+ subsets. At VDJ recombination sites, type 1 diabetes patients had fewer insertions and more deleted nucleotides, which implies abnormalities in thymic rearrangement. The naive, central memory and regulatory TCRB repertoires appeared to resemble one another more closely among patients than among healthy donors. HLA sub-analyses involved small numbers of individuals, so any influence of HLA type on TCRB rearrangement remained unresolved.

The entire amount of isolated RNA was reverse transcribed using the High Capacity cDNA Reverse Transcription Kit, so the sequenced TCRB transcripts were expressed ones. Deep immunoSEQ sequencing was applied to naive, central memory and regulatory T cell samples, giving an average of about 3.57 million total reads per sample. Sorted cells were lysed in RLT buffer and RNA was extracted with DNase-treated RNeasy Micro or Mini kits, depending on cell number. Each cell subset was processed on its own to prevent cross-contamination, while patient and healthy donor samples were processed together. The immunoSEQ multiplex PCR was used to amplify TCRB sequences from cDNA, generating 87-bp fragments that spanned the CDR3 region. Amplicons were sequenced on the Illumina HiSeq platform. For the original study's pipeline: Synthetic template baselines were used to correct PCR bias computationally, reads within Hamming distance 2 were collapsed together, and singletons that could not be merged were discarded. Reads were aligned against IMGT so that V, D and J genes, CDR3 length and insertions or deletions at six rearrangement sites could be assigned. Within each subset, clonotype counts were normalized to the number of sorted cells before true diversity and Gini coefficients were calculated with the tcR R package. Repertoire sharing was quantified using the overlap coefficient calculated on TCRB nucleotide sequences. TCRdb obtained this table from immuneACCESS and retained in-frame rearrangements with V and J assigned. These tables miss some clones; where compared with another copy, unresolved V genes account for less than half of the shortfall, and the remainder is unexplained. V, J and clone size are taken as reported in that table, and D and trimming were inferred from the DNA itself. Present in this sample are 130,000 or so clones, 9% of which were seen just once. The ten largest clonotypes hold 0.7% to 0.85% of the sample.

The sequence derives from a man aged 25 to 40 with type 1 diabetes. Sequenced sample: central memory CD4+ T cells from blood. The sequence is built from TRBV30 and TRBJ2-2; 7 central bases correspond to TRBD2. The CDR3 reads CAWSVGSGPNTGELFF. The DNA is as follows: TGTGCCTGGAGTGTAGGTAGCGGGCCCAACACCGGGGAGCTGTTTTTT.